The present entry profiles one T cell receptor beta chain with its context. PCR involved 60 Vbeta and 13 Jbeta primers. Sequencing used immunoSEQ multiplex PCR; TCRdb keeps in-frame clones, though not all of them. Seen in this sample are approximately 130,000 clones; the ten most common clones hold 1.5% to 2%. The data stem from a study of cytomegalovirus exposure and HLA in healthy donors. The CDR3 has 15 amino acids. Germline trimming cut 5 bases from V and 0 bases from J; bases unmatched to any gene: 6. Germline V gene lookup returns CDR1 SGHVS and CDR2 FNYEAQ. Material for sequencing was PBMCs. This chain joins TRBV7-6 and TRBJ2-5; 7 bases fit TRBD1. This TCR came from an older woman in good health and CMV-seronegative. The CDR3 DNA is TGTGCCAGCAGCCGTACGACAGGGTACCAAGAGACCCAGTACTTC. Amino acid sequence: CASSRTTGYQETQYF.